One and the same sample provided the 11 T cell receptor beta chains below, sequenced in a study of T cell changes during pregnancy in multiple sclerosis. The protocol was immunoSEQ multiplex PCR, while the TCRdb copy is restricted to in-frame clones and leaves out a portion. The sample records about 100,000 clones, over 80% being singletons. Sequencing was performed on peripheral blood, taken after pregnancy. The receptors were gathered from a female donor with multiple sclerosis, enrolled in a pregnancy study.

The rearrangement links TRBV5-1 to TRBJ2-1; 10 bases are a match to TRBD2. CDR1 SGHRS and CDR2 YFSETQ come from the germline V gene. The CDR3 covers 17 residues. J gave up 0 bases and V 4 bases, and 7 bases lay outside the gene matches. CDR3 sequence (DNA): TGCGCCAGCAGCCCCTCTAGCGGGGGTAGCTCCTACAATGAGCAGTTCTTC. Residues: CASSPSSGGSSYNEQFF.

The chain employs TRBV19 and TRBJ2-1; the match to TRBD2 covers 9 bases. The V segment lost 7 bases and the J segment 5 bases; nucleotides outside the gene matches: 3. The germline gives CDR1 LNHDA, CDR2 SQIVND (reference sequence). CDR3 length equals 13 residues. DNA for the CDR3: TGTGCCAGTACTAGCGGGACCGACAATGAGCAGTTCTTC. It encodes CASTSGTDNEQFF.

The genes are TRBV25-1 and TRBJ1-1; 7 bases match TRBD1. There are 12 residues in the CDR3. CDR1 and CDR2 (germline): MGHDK, SYGVNS. With 3 bases clipped from V and 10 bases from J, the junction kept 5 bases outside the gene matches. The CDR3 DNA follows: TGTGCCAGCAGTGATAAGGGGACAGTAGCTTTCTTT. This translates into CASSDKGTVAFF.

This chain uses TRBV7-9 with TRBJ1-1; the match to TRBD1 covers 8 bases. Germline-derived CDR1 and CDR2 are SEHNR and FQNEAQ (reference sequence). This CDR3 contains 14 residues. Trimming cost V 5 bases and J 6 bases; bases outside gene matches: 8. CDR3 loop: CASSRPDRGAEAFF. Written as DNA, the CDR3 is TGTGCCAGCAGCCGTCCAGACAGGGGCGCTGAAGCTTTCTTT. The full variable domain, in which reference TRBV7-9 and TRBJ1-1 provide the parts outside the CDR3, is DTGVSQNPRHKITKRGQNVTFRCDPISEHNRLYWYRQTLGQGPEFLTYFQNEAQLEKSRLLSDRFSAERPKGSFSTLEIQRTEQGDSAMYLCASSRPDRGAEAFFGQGTRLTVV.

This CDR3 reads CAWSDGPRKGLSKEKLFF. The CDR3 nucleotides read TGTGCCTGGAGTGACGGGCCCCGCAAGGGGCTGTCAAAGGAAAAACTGTTTTTT. The chain links TRBV30 to TRBJ1-4, with TRBD1 as a possible D gene (5 bases). Germline V CDR1 and CDR2: GTSNPN, SVGIG (reference sequence). CDR3 length equals 18 residues. Trimming took 1 base from V and 8 from J, leaving 26 bases between them.

The CDR3 DNA sequence: TGTGCCAGTAGTATTAAACAAGAGACCCAGTACTTC. As protein: CASSIKQETQYF. V is TRBV19 and J is TRBJ2-5; D gene ambiguous. There are 12 residues in the CDR3. Looked up from germline, CDR1 is LNHDA and CDR2 is SQIVND (reference sequence). Trimming removed 3 bases from V and 2 bases from J, with 4 bases in between.

V gene TRBV29-1 combines with J gene TRBJ2-1; 8 nucleotides line up with TRBD1. The CDR3 runs to 14 residues. V trimming: 5 bases; J trimming: 8 bases; junction bases outside the gene matches: 11. The germline V gene encodes CDR1 SQVTM and CDR2 ANQGSEA. CDR3 sequence (DNA): TGCAGCGTTTACGGAGACAGGGGTTTGGATGAGCAGTTCTTC. Its protein product is CSVYGDRGLDEQFF.

This chain joins TRBV5-1 and TRBJ2-7, with TRBD2 matching 13 bases. Trimming cost V 7 bases and J 7 bases; bases outside gene matches: 14. Looked up from germline, CDR1 is SGHRS and CDR2 is YFSETQ. The CDR3 consists of 16 residues. The CDR3 loop is CASSTSLAGGLEEQYF. The CDR3 DNA sequence: TGCGCCAGCTCGACCTCACTAGCGGGAGGGTTAGAGGAGCAGTACTTC.

With respect to this clone: Additional DNA sequences in this sample encode the identical CDR3. The genes are TRBV7-9 and TRBJ2-7; D unresolved. The CDR3 loop spans 12 amino acids. Per the germline V gene, CDR1 is SEHNR and CDR2 is FQNEAQ (reference sequence). Trimming pared 1 base from V and 2 bases from J, leaving 3 bases between. The CDR3 is CASSLVAYEQYF. In nucleotides, the CDR3 is TGTGCCAGCAGCTTAGTCGCCTACGAGCAGTACTTC.

The chain employs TRBV14 and TRBJ2-5, with 13 bases matching TRBD2. Germline CDR1 and CDR2: SGHDN and FVKESK. Unmatched junction bases numbered 4, after V lost 4 bases and J lost 5 bases. This CDR3 is 15 amino acids long. Here the CDR3 reads CASSRGLAGRETQYF. In DNA form, the CDR3 reads TGTGCCAGCAGCCGGGGACTAGCGGGACGGGAGACCCAGTACTTC.

The rearrangement uses TRBV5-6 and TRBJ2-7; 11 bases line up with TRBD1. V trimming: 6 bases; J trimming: 5 bases; junction bases outside the gene matches: 13. The germline gives CDR1 SGHDT, CDR2 YYEEEE. The CDR3 is 16 amino acids. The CDR3 sequence: CASNIKAGTGGDEQYF. CDR3 sequence (DNA): TGTGCCAGCAACATTAAGGCCGGGACAGGGGGGGACGAGCAGTACTTC.